This TCR beta chain was identified in a study of shared clonotypes between healthy human individuals. Findings and caveats of the study: Lower generation probabilities were found for non-shared clonotypes than for those shared by all four donors. Tissue TCR repertoires likely differ from these blood-only repertoires.

Clones were read by immunoSEQ multiplex PCR, and TCRdb kept only the in-frame ones, dropping some. The data show 2 million to 2.5 million clones, approximately 95% seen once. Germline CDR1 is SNHLY and CDR2 is FYNNEI. Trimming cost V 6 bases and J 3 bases, with 15 bases left between them. CDR3 length: 15 amino acids. Note on this clone: No antigen is known for it.

The receptor was derived from a young man in good health. Sequences were obtained from naive CD4+ T cells sorted from blood. Noted subset: CD45RA+ positively selected. The J gene is TRBJ2-1, the V gene TRBV2, with D maybe TRBD2 (6 bases). CDR3 DNA sequence: TGTGCCAGCAGCGGAAGCGGGTCCAACTACAATGAGCAGTTCTTC. The encoded protein is CASSGSGSNYNEQFF.